Presented here are 17 T cell receptor beta chains from one specimen sequenced in a study of blood T cell repertoires in COVID-19. Clones were read by immunoSEQ multiplex PCR, and TCRdb kept only the in-frame ones, dropping some. The sample carries under 200,000 clones, around 85% recorded once. The specimen sequenced was peripheral blood. The receptors come from a man in his sixties with acute or convalescent COVID-19.

V is TRBV28 and J is TRBJ1-4; 8 nucleotides align to TRBD1. This CDR3 comprises 14 residues. The ends lost 10 bases at V and 5 bases at J; junction bases unmatched: 9. Germline V gene sequence: CDR1 MDHEN, CDR2 SYDVKM. The CDR3 reads CAIHQGASNEKLFF. CDR3 DNA: TGTGCCATCCACCAGGGGGCGTCGAATGAAAAACTGTTTTTT.

The DNA for the CDR3 is TGTGCCAGCAGCGTCGGGGGGGCTGAGGGTTCACCCCTCCACTTT. Amino acid sequence: CASSVGGAEGSPLHF. J is TRBJ1-6 and V is TRBV3-1 (or the pseudogene TRBV3-2); perhaps TRBD1 as D (6 bases). The CDR3 is 15 residues long. V was shortened by 5 bases and J by 9 bases, with 17 bases between the two germline ends. Looked up from germline, CDR1 is LGHDT and CDR2 is YNNKEL (reference sequence).

In its sample, this clone was seen once. The chain couples TRBV4-2 to TRBJ1-3; perhaps TRBD1 as D (5 bases). V was trimmed by 4 bases and J by 0 bases, leaving 10 bases between them. There are 15 residues in the CDR3. CDR1 and CDR2 (germline): LGHNA, YNFKEQ. The CDR3 reads CASSPTVASGNTIYF. The CDR3, as DNA: TGTGCCAGCAGCCCGACAGTGGCCTCTGGAAACACCATATATTTT.

Here the CDR3 reads CASSFLGGVDQPQHF. DNA of the CDR3: TGCGCCAGCAGCTTTCTTGGGGGGGTCGATCAGCCCCAGCATTTT. This chain links TRBV5-1 with TRBJ1-5; a weak D match, TRBD1 (5 bases). CDR3 length: 15 amino acids. From germline, CDR1 is SGHRS and CDR2 YFSETQ. V was trimmed by 2 bases and J by 5 bases, leaving 14 bases between them.

This clone was recorded once. The genes are TRBV18 and TRBJ2-2, with a possible D match to TRBD1 (5 bases). This CDR3 is 16 amino acids long. Germline V gives CDR1 KGHSH, CDR2 LQKENI. V was cut by 0 bases and J by 5 bases, with 13 bases left in between. The CDR3: CASSPPGLGGTGELFF. The CDR3, as DNA: TGTGCCAGCTCACCACCGGGGCTGGGTGGAACCGGGGAGCTGTTTTTT. The full variable domain, completed using reference TRBV18 and TRBJ2-2, is NAGVMQNPRHLVRRRGQEARLRCSPMKGHSHVYWYRQLPEEGLKFMVYLQKENIIDESGMPKERFSAEFPKEGPSILRIQQVVRGDSAAYFCASSPPGLGGTGELFFGEGSRLTVL.

CDR3 DNA sequence: TGTGCCAGCAGTAAAGACACGGCGGGGTATGGCTACACCTTC. Protein product: CASSKDTAGYGYTF. The gene calls are TRBV7-2 and TRBJ1-2; D is undetermined. Germline CDR1 and CDR2: SGHTA and FQGNSA. V was pared by 6 bases and J by 5 bases, with 16 bases between. This CDR3 spans 14 amino acids.

The chain joins TRBV19 to TRBJ1-2, with D perhaps matching TRBD1 (6 bases). CDR1 is LNHDA, CDR2 SQIVND, per germline (reference sequence). CDR3 length: 13 residues. Trimming took 5 bases from V and 2 from J, leaving 9 bases between them. CDR3 coding DNA: TGTGCCAGTAGTCAAACAGGGAACTATGGCTACACCTTC. Protein product: CASSQTGNYGYTF.

Of note for this clone: Other DNA variants within this sample encode the same CDR3. The rearrangement links TRBV7-2 to TRBJ2-1; 9 positions match TRBD2. The CDR3 covers 14 residues. Germline CDR1 reads SGHTA; CDR2 reads FQGNSA. J was trimmed by 5 bases and V by 1 base; bases with no gene match: 0. The CDR3 DNA sequence: TGTGCCAGCAGCTTAGGACTAGCGGACAATGAGCAGTTCTTC. Translating gives CASSLGLADNEQFF.

The chain couples TRBV28 to TRBJ1-5; TRBD1 is a possible D gene (5 bases). CDR3 size: 15 residues. Germline V gives CDR1 MDHEN, CDR2 SYDVKM. The V end lost 3 bases, the J end lost 5 bases, and 14 bases lay between the germline ends. CDR3 nucleotide sequence: TGTGCCAGCAGTTTCGGGGGGAGGCGGGATCAGCCCCAGCATTTT. Translation gives CASSFGGRRDQPQHF.

The chain employs TRBV28 and TRBJ1-6, with 8 bases fitting TRBD1. There are 14 residues in the CDR3. V gave up 4 bases and J gave up 8 bases; unmatched junction bases: 4. The germline CDR1 and CDR2 sequences are MDHEN and SYDVKM. For the CDR3, the DNA is TGTGCCAGCAGTTCGGACAGGGTGTATTCACCCCTCCACTTT. Translated, it gives CASSSDRVYSPLHF.

CDR3 coding DNA: TGCGCCAGCAGCCAAGCATATCAGAACAATGAAAAACTGTTTTTT. It translates to CASSQAYQNNEKLFF. V usage is TRBV4-1 and J usage is TRBJ1-4; D remains unclear. Between the trimmed V and J ends, which lost 1 base and 5 bases, there was a span of 11 bases. The CDR3 is made up of 15 amino acids. Germline V gene data show CDR1 as MGHRA and CDR2 as YSYEKL.

The chain employs TRBV27 and TRBJ1-5, with 8 positions matching TRBD1. J lost 7 bases, V lost 6 bases, and 5 bases had no gene match. This CDR3 contains 13 residues. CDR1 is MNHEY, CDR2 SMNVEV, per germline (reference sequence). The CDR3 nucleotides read TGTGCCAGCAGGCAGGGGGCGGGCCAGCCCCAGCATTTT. Translation: CASRQGAGQPQHF.

The chain carries TRBV23-1 and TRBJ2-3; a weak D match, TRBD2 (5 bases). TRBV23-1 is an ORF for which the function is uncertain. CDR3 size: 16 residues. Trimming left V 3 bases short and J 0 bases short, with 13 bases between. The CDR3 is CASSQTPLVSTDTQYF. The CDR3 DNA follows: TGCGCCAGCAGTCAGACCCCACTAGTCAGCACAGATACGCAGTATTTT.

The rearrangement uses TRBV5-4 and TRBJ2-6, with a possible D match to TRBD2 (5 bases). The CDR3 contains 18 residues. Trimming took off 4 bases at V and 0 bases at J, with 17 bases between the two ends. Germline CDR1 and CDR2: SGHNT and YYREEE (reference sequence). The DNA for the CDR3 is TGTGCCAGCAGCCCGCAGGTCGGAACTAGCTCTGGGGCCAACGTCCTGACTTTC. The encoded protein is CASSPQVGTSSGANVLTF. The full variable domain, completed using reference TRBV5-4 and TRBJ2-6, is ETGVTQSPTHLIKTRGQQVTLRCSSQSGHNTVSWYQQALGQGPQFIFQYYREEENGRGNFPPRFSGLQFPNYSSELNVNALELDDSALYLCASSPQVGTSSGANVLTFGAGSRLTVL.

This clone has a single count. The V call is TRBV7-9, the J call TRBJ2-7; TRBD1 is a possible D gene (5 bases). From germline, CDR1 is SEHNR and CDR2 FQNEAQ (reference sequence). The CDR3 spans 15 residues. V dropped 5 bases and J dropped 5 bases, with 19 bases sitting between them. The CDR3 here is CASSAARWGQNEQYF. The DNA of the CDR3 is TGTGCCAGCAGCGCCGCCCGTTGGGGCCAAAACGAGCAGTACTTC.

The V call is TRBV6-1, the J call TRBJ1-1; D is undetermined. V was pared by 2 bases and J by 5 bases, with 12 bases between. Germline assignment: CDR1 MNHNS and CDR2 SASEGT. The CDR3 has 14 residues. The CDR3 nucleotides are TGTGCCAGCAGTGAAATGGTGGCGGTGACTGAAGCTTTCTTT. Translating it yields CASSEMVAVTEAFF.

As to this clone: A read error may account for a junction end that differs from germline. This chain uses TRBV7-7 with TRBJ1-1; D unresolved. The CDR3 runs to 16 residues. From germline, CDR1 is SSHAT and CDR2 FNYEAQ (reference sequence). The CDR3 bases are TGTGCTAGCAGTCCCAGAGAGCCGGGAATGAACACTGAAGCTTTCTTT. Translation gives CASSPREPGMNTEAFF.